The rows below give T cell receptor beta chains drawn from one sample of a study of T cells in tuberculosis. Sequenced by immunoSEQ multiplex PCR; TCRdb stores in-frame clones only, minus some. The sample yields some 40,000 clones, roughly 96% seen once. The specimen sequenced was PBMCs. These receptors originate from a donor between 10 and 35 years old with latent tuberculosis or without tuberculosis infection. The CDR3 runs from the conserved cysteine through the conserved F or W. Fields, in order: clone size, J gene, D gene, V gene, CDR3 DNA, CDR3 protein. D genes are given only for firm matches. Clone size is given for some rows only: seen once, a few or many times, or a class if the clone is expanded.

clone_size: NA; j_call: TRBJ2-7; d_call: NA; v_call: TRBV19; cdr3_nt: TGTGCCAGTAGTATTTTTGACGGGACCTACGAGCAGTACTTC; cdr3_aa: CASSIFDGTYEQYF
clone_size: NA; j_call: TRBJ2-7; d_call: NA; v_call: TRBV29-1; cdr3_nt: TGCAGCGTACAGACCTGGACAGTGGGCTCCTACGAGCAGTACTTC; cdr3_aa: CSVQTWTVGSYEQYF
clone_size: NA; j_call: TRBJ1-1; d_call: TRBD1; v_call: TRBV5-1; cdr3_nt: TGCGCCAGCAGCCGTAGGACAGGAAAGAACACTGAAGCTTTCTTT; cdr3_aa: CASSRRTGKNTEAFF
clone_size: NA; j_call: TRBJ1-6; d_call: NA; v_call: TRBV30; cdr3_nt: TGTGCCTGGAGTGTTGCGGGTAGGAGCTCCTATAATTCACCCCTCCACTTT; cdr3_aa: CAWSVAGRSSYNSPLHF
clone_size: NA; j_call: TRBJ2-5; d_call: NA; v_call: TRBV27; cdr3_nt: TGTGCCAGCAGTTTGACTGGGACTTATATCGGACCTACCTACAAGCAGTACTTC; cdr3_aa: CASSLTGTYIGPTYKQYF
clone_size: NA; j_call: TRBJ1-2; d_call: NA; v_call: TRBV5-6; cdr3_nt: TGTGCCAGCAGCTTGGACGGGGGGGACGGCTACACCTTC; cdr3_aa: CASSLDGGDGYTF
clone_size: NA; j_call: TRBJ2-1; d_call: TRBD1; v_call: TRBV9; cdr3_nt: TGTGCCAGCAGCGTAGAGGGGGCCACCGACAATGAGCAGTTCTTC; cdr3_aa: CASSVEGATDNEQFF
clone_size: once; j_call: TRBJ1-2; d_call: NA; v_call: TRBV25-1; cdr3_nt: TGTGCCAGCAGTGAGACTACAGGGCTGTATGGCTACACCTTC; cdr3_aa: CASSETTGLYGYTF
clone_size: NA; j_call: TRBJ2-1; d_call: NA; v_call: TRBV12-5; cdr3_nt: TGTGCTAGTGCGGCCCAGGGGGGAATAGGCAATGAGCAGTTCTTC; cdr3_aa: CASAAQGGIGNEQFF
clone_size: NA; j_call: TRBJ2-3; d_call: NA; v_call: TRBV9; cdr3_nt: TGTGCCAGCAGCGTAGTTGGTTGGAGAGATACGCAGTATTTT; cdr3_aa: CASSVVGWRDTQYF
clone_size: once; j_call: TRBJ2-1; d_call: TRBD2; v_call: TRBV19; cdr3_nt: TGTGCCAGTAGTATAAGTAGCGGGGGGAGTGATGAGCAGTTCTTC; cdr3_aa: CASSISSGGSDEQFF
clone_size: once; j_call: TRBJ1-1; d_call: NA; v_call: TRBV19; cdr3_nt: TGTGCCAGTAGTATACAGGGGAAGGGAGACACTGAAGCTTTCTTT; cdr3_aa: CASSIQGKGDTEAFF
clone_size: NA; j_call: TRBJ2-1; d_call: NA; v_call: TRBV10-3; cdr3_nt: TGTGCCAGCGGGGCCACCTACAATGAGCAGTTCTTC; cdr3_aa: CASGATYNEQFF
clone_size: NA; j_call: TRBJ2-3; d_call: TRBD1; v_call: TRBV28; cdr3_nt: TGTGCCAGCAGTTCCCCCGGGACAGCTACAGATACGCAGTATTTT; cdr3_aa: CASSSPGTATDTQYF
clone_size: NA; j_call: TRBJ1-6; d_call: NA; v_call: TRBV6-5; cdr3_nt: TGTGCCAGCAGTCAGGGTTTGAATTCACCCCTCCACTTT; cdr3_aa: CASSQGLNSPLHF
clone_size: NA; j_call: TRBJ1-2; d_call: NA; v_call: TRBV28; cdr3_nt: TGTGCCAGCAGTCTGGGAGGTATCTATGGCTACACCTTC; cdr3_aa: CASSLGGIYGYTF
clone_size: once; j_call: TRBJ2-3; d_call: TRBD1; v_call: TRBV28; cdr3_nt: TGTGCCAGCAGTCCATCGGACAGGGTCGGGGATACGCAGTATTTT; cdr3_aa: CASSPSDRVGDTQYF
clone_size: NA; j_call: TRBJ2-1; d_call: NA; v_call: TRBV5-1; cdr3_nt: TGCGCCAGCACCCGGGGTTTCGGGCATGAGCAGTTCTTC; cdr3_aa: CASTRGFGHEQFF
clone_size: NA; j_call: TRBJ1-5; d_call: NA; v_call: TRBV19; cdr3_nt: TGTGCCAGTAGTCCCCTGGACACCCCGCCGGGTCAGCCCCAGCATTTT; cdr3_aa: CASSPLDTPPGQPQHF
clone_size: NA; j_call: TRBJ1-3; d_call: TRBD1; v_call: TRBV7-2; cdr3_nt: TGTGCCAGCAGCCCCGGGACAGGGGGAAACACCATATATTTT; cdr3_aa: CASSPGTGGNTIYF
clone_size: NA; j_call: TRBJ2-5; d_call: TRBD2; v_call: TRBV5-1; cdr3_nt: TGCGCCAGCAGCTTGGGACCCCGGCCAGCGGGGGAGACCCAGTACTTC; cdr3_aa: CASSLGPRPAGETQYF
clone_size: NA; j_call: TRBJ2-2; d_call: NA; v_call: TRBV7-2; cdr3_nt: TGTGCCAGCAGCTTAGGGCCCGGGGAGCTGTTTTTT; cdr3_aa: CASSLGPGELFF
clone_size: NA; j_call: TRBJ1-5; d_call: TRBD1; v_call: TRBV15; cdr3_nt: TGTGCCACCAGCAGGGCCCTACAGGGGGGCAATCAGCCCCAGCATTTT; cdr3_aa: CATSRALQGGNQPQHF
clone_size: NA; j_call: TRBJ2-1; d_call: NA; v_call: TRBV7-2; cdr3_nt: TGTGCCAGCAGCTTGGGTGGGAGAGGAGGGGCTAATGAGCAGTTCTTC; cdr3_aa: CASSLGGRGGANEQFF
clone_size: NA; j_call: TRBJ2-5; d_call: NA; v_call: TRBV2; cdr3_nt: TGTGCCAGCACCTCTCGGCTCGGGGAGACCCAGTACTTC; cdr3_aa: CASTSRLGETQYF
clone_size: NA; j_call: TRBJ1-1; d_call: TRBD1; v_call: TRBV2; cdr3_nt: TGTGCCAGCAGTGCGTCCGGGACAGGGTCTTTAGGAGCTTTCTTT; cdr3_aa: CASSASGTGSLGAFF
clone_size: NA; j_call: TRBJ1-1; d_call: NA; v_call: TRBV5-6; cdr3_nt: TGTGCCAGCAGCTCCCTGAAAACAGGGAGTGGGAACACTGAAGCTTTCTTT; cdr3_aa: CASSSLKTGSGNTEAFF
clone_size: NA; j_call: TRBJ1-4; d_call: NA; v_call: TRBV2; cdr3_nt: TGTGCCAGCACTTCGTGGGGGGGAAATGAAAAACTGTTTTTT; cdr3_aa: CASTSWGGNEKLFF
clone_size: NA; j_call: TRBJ2-7; d_call: TRBD1; v_call: TRBV28; cdr3_nt: TGTGCCAGCAGTTGGGTCGGGGACAGGGTAATCGAGCAGTACTTC; cdr3_aa: CASSWVGDRVIEQYF
clone_size: NA; j_call: TRBJ1-5; d_call: NA; v_call: TRBV18; cdr3_nt: TGTGCCAGCTCACCCGCAGGGGAGCAGCCCCAGCATTTT; cdr3_aa: CASSPAGEQPQHF
clone_size: NA; j_call: TRBJ1-4; d_call: NA; v_call: TRBV5-8; cdr3_nt: TGTGCCAGCAGCTTACCTTCCGGTCAAAGACTGTTTTTT; cdr3_aa: CASSLPSGQRLFF
clone_size: NA; j_call: TRBJ2-5; d_call: NA; v_call: TRBV7-9; cdr3_nt: TGTGCCAGCAGCCCACAAAAGACAGAAGAGACCCAGTACTTC; cdr3_aa: CASSPQKTEETQYF
clone_size: NA; j_call: TRBJ2-7; d_call: TRBD1; v_call: TRBV7-2; cdr3_nt: TGTGCCAGCAGCGTCGGGACAGGGGGTCACTACGAGCAGTACTTC; cdr3_aa: CASSVGTGGHYEQYF
clone_size: NA; j_call: TRBJ1-5; d_call: TRBD1; v_call: TRBV4-1; cdr3_nt: TGCGCCAGCAGCCACCTCCCAAGGGGGCTAAAACAGCCCCAGCATTTT; cdr3_aa: CASSHLPRGLKQPQHF
clone_size: NA; j_call: TRBJ2-5; d_call: NA; v_call: TRBV11-3; cdr3_nt: TGTGCCAGCAGCTTAGATGAGCAAGAGACCCAGTACTTC; cdr3_aa: CASSLDEQETQYF
clone_size: once; j_call: TRBJ2-1; d_call: NA; v_call: TRBV9; cdr3_nt: TGTGCCAGCAGCGTAGATAACAACAACAATGAGCAGTTCTTC; cdr3_aa: CASSVDNNNNEQFF